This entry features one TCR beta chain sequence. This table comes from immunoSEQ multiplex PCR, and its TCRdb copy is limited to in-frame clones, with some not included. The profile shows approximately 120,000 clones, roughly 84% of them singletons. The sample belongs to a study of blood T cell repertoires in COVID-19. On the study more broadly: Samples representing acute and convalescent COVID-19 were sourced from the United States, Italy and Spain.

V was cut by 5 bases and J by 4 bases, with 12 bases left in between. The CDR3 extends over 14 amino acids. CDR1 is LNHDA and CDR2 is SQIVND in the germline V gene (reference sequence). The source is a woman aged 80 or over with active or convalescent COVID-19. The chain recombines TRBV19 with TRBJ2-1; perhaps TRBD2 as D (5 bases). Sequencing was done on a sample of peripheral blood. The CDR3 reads CASSPAGRYNEQFF. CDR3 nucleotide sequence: TGTGCCAGTAGTCCTGCGGGTCGGTACAATGAGCAGTTCTTC.